These 11 T cell receptor beta chains were all obtained from the same sample, sequenced in a study of T cell responses to AZD1222 COVID-19 vaccine. The assay was immunoSEQ multiplex PCR, and TCRdb's table has in-frame clones only and misses some. Of approximately 92,000 clones listed, roughly 87% were seen once; the top ten hold approximately 3%. Sequenced here: peripheral blood, sampled on day 0 of AZD1222 vaccination. These receptors were collected from an adult in good health.

The chain recombines TRBV7-2 with TRBJ2-3; D gene unclear. The germline CDR1 and CDR2 sequences are SGHTA and FQGNSA. The germline V and J ends were trimmed by 4 bases and 0 bases, with 11 bases remaining between them. This CDR3 contains 15 residues. The CDR3 protein is CASSSSTLSTDTQYF. CDR3 nucleotide sequence: TGTGCCAGCAGCTCTTCGACACTAAGCACAGATACGCAGTATTTT.

The rearrangement joins TRBV6-5 to TRBJ2-3; 11 bases line up with TRBD2. The germline CDR1 and CDR2 sequences are MNHEY and SVGAGI. The CDR3 spans 15 residues. V lost 6 bases to trimming and J lost 3 bases; unmatched junction nucleotides: 5. CDR3 nucleotide sequence: TGTGCCAGCAGCTCGAGGACTAGCGGGACAGATACGCAGTATTTT. This translates into CASSSRTSGTDTQYF.

This clone was counted a few times. The V call is TRBV19, the J call TRBJ2-6, with D maybe TRBD1 (5 bases). Looked up from germline, CDR1 is LNHDA and CDR2 is SQIVND (reference sequence). The CDR3 sequence is 15 residues long. Trimming pared 5 bases from V and 4 bases from J, leaving 12 bases between. CDR3 loop: CASSQQGSGANVLTF. CDR3 bases: TGTGCCAGTAGTCAGCAGGGCTCCGGGGCCAACGTCCTGACTTTC.

The chain joins TRBV18 to TRBJ1-5; 8 nucleotides agree with TRBD1. The CDR3 extends over 16 amino acids. V was pared by 3 bases and J by 2 bases, with 6 bases of the junction left unmatched. CDR1 and CDR2 from the germline V gene are KGHSH and LQKENI. CDR3 residues: CASSPGQVPGNQPQHF. The CDR3 nucleotides are TGTGCCAGCTCACCGGGACAGGTCCCCGGCAATCAGCCCCAGCATTTT.

The CDR3 is CASSSRGLEQYV. For the CDR3, the DNA is TGTGCCAGCAGTTCGAGGGGGCTGGAGCAGTACGTC. This chain links TRBV6-2 or TRBV6-3 with TRBJ2-7, with 7 bases aligning to TRBD1. V was clipped by 4 bases and J by 7 bases; unmatched bases: 4. The CDR3 runs 12 residues. Germline CDR1 reads MNHEY; CDR2 reads SVGEGT.

The genes are TRBV5-1 and TRBJ2-5, with unresolved D. Germline V gives CDR1 SGHRS, CDR2 YFSETQ. The CDR3 contains 13 residues. Deletions cut 4 bases from V and 1 base from J, with 8 bases between. Here the CDR3 reads CASSPGSQETQYF. The CDR3 DNA reads TGCGCCAGCAGCCCCGGGTCCCAAGAGACCCAGTACTTC.

The rearrangement links TRBV5-6 to TRBJ2-7; D is unresolved. CDR1 and CDR2 from the germline V gene are SGHDT and YYEEEE. The V end lost 0 bases, the J end lost 7 bases, and 5 bases lay between the germline ends. This CDR3 comprises 11 residues. The chain's CDR3 is CASSLGREQYV. CDR3 nucleotides: TGTGCCAGCAGCTTGGGAAGGGAGCAGTACGTC.

This clone came up once. This chain uses TRBV11-2 with TRBJ2-1, with D hard to call. CDR1 SGHAT and CDR2 FQNNGV come from the germline V gene. This CDR3 has 13 residues. V lost 5 bases, J lost 8 bases, and 13 bases lay in between. This CDR3 is CASSPPAAHEQFF. CDR3 bases: TGTGCCAGCAGCCCCCCGGCGGCTCATGAGCAGTTCTTC.

The J gene is TRBJ2-1, the V gene TRBV7-8, with no clear D. The germline V and J ends were trimmed by 2 bases and 4 bases, with 9 bases remaining between them. Germline loops: CDR1 SGHVS, CDR2 FQNEAQ. This CDR3 is 14 amino acids long. The CDR3 bases are TGTGCCAGCAGCTTATCCGACGGTTACAATGAGCAGTTCTTC. This codes for CASSLSDGYNEQFF.

The rearrangement uses TRBV6-2 or TRBV6-3 and TRBJ1-1; 9 bases line up with TRBD1. The CDR3 has 15 amino acids. The J segment lost 4 bases and the V segment lost 5 bases, leaving 8 bases of the junction unmatched. Germline V gives CDR1 MNHEY, CDR2 SVGEGT. CDR3 in amino acids: CASSQGQGRFTEAFF. Written as DNA, the CDR3 is TGTGCCAGCAGTCAAGGACAGGGGCGATTCACTGAAGCTTTCTTT.

V is TRBV7-9 and J is TRBJ1-2; the D gene is possibly TRBD1 (5 bases). V lost 1 base and J lost 10, with 16 bases in between. The CDR3 spans 14 residues. Germline CDR1 reads SEHNR; CDR2 reads FQNEAQ (reference sequence). This CDR3 reads CASSLDGAQGSYTF. CDR3 DNA sequence: TGTGCCAGCAGCTTAGACGGGGCCCAGGGATCCTACACCTTC.